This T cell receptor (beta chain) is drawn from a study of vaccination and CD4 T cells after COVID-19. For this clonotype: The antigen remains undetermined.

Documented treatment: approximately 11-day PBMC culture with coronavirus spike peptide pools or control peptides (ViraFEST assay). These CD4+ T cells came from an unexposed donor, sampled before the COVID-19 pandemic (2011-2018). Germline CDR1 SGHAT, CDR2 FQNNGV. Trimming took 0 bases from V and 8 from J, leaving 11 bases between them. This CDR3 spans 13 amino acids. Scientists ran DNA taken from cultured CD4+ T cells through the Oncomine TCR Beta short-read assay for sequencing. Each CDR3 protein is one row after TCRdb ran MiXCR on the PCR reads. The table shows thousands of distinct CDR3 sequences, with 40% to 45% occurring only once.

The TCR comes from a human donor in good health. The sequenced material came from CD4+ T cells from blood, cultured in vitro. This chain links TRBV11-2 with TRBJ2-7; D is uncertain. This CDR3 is CASSLDPLVKQYF. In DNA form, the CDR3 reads TGTGCCAGCAGCTTAGACCCTTTGGTGAAGCAGTACTTC.